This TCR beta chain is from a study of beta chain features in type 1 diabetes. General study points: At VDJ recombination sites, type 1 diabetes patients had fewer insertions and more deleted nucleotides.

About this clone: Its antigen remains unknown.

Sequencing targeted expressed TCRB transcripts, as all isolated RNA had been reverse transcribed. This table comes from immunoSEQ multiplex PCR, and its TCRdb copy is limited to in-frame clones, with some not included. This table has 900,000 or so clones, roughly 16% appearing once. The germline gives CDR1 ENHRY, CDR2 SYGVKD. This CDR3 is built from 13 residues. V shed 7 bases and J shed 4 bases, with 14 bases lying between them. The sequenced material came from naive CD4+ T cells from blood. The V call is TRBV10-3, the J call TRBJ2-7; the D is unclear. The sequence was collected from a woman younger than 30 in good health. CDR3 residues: CAITPSSAYEQYF. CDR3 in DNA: TGTGCCATCACCCCAAGTTCTGCTTACGAGCAGTACTTC.